One sample yielded the 22 T cell receptor beta chains listed below, sequenced in a study of blood T cell repertoires in COVID-19. The assay was immunoSEQ multiplex PCR, and TCRdb's table has in-frame clones only and misses some. The sample yields 130,000 to 150,000 clones, approximately 85% seen once. The source material was peripheral blood. The receptors stem from a woman in her sixties with COVID-19, enrolled during active disease.

This clone was seen only once. The chain is built from TRBV12-3 or TRBV12-4 and TRBJ2-3, with D uncertain. CDR3 length: 12 residues. Trimming stripped 5 bases from V and 6 bases from J, with 9 bases between. CDR3: CASSLLRDTQYF. The CDR3 nucleotides read TGTGCCAGCAGTCTCCTTCGGGATACGCAGTATTTT.

The chain recombines TRBV11-2 with TRBJ2-3; TRBD2 matches 8 bases. V was pared by 1 base and J by 2 bases, with 5 bases of the junction left unmatched. CDR1 and CDR2 (germline): SGHAT, FQNNGV. The CDR3 is made up of 16 amino acids. CDR3 in amino acids: CASSLGRGEITDTQYF. The CDR3 bases are TGTGCCAGCAGCTTAGGGCGGGGGGAAATCACAGATACGCAGTATTTT.

This clone was counted only a few times. V and J are TRBV6-5 and TRBJ1-1; D unresolved. The germline CDR1 and CDR2 sequences are MNHEY and SVGAGI. V was shortened by 0 bases and J by 3 bases, with 11 bases between the two germline ends. CDR3 length: 15 amino acids. CDR3 bases: TGTGCCAGCAGTTACTCGTACAGCGGGGACACTGAAGCTTTCTTT. Amino acids: CASSYSYSGDTEAFF.

The chain recombines TRBV7-9 with TRBJ1-1, with D possibly matching TRBD1 (6 bases). Germline CDR1 and CDR2: SEHNR and FQNEAQ (reference sequence). The CDR3 is 14 residues long. Trimming left V 5 bases short and J 1 base short, with 11 bases between. Written as DNA, the CDR3 is TGTGCCAGCAGCCGGAGACAGGCGAACACTGAAGCTTTCTTT. Protein sequence: CASSRRQANTEAFF. The whole variable domain, filled in from reference TRBV7-9 and TRBJ1-1, reads DTGVSQNPRHKITKRGQNVTFRCDPISEHNRLYWYRQTLGQGPEFLTYFQNEAQLEKSRLLSDRFSAERPKGSFSTLEIQRTEQGDSAMYLCASSRRQANTEAFFGQGTRLTVV.

In DNA form, the CDR3 reads TGTGCCAGCTCACCCCTCGGGACAGGGGGCAATCAGCCCCAGCATTTT. Protein sequence: CASSPLGTGGNQPQHF. The V gene is TRBV18, the J gene TRBJ1-5; 10 bases line up with TRBD1. Germline assignment: CDR1 KGHSH and CDR2 LQKENI. J lost 2 bases, V lost 3 bases, and 4 bases had no gene match. This CDR3 is built from 16 residues.

The chain combines TRBV6-5 with TRBJ1-1; 9 bases line up with TRBD1. Trimming cost V 3 bases and J 6 bases; bases outside gene matches: 2. Germline loops: CDR1 MNHEY, CDR2 SVGAGI. The CDR3 is made up of 13 amino acids. The CDR3 reads CASSYRTGAEAFF. The CDR3 bases are TGTGCCAGCAGTTATAGGACAGGGGCTGAAGCTTTCTTT.

This chain connects TRBV4-1 to TRBJ1-5, with a tentative D call TRBD1 (6 bases). Germline-derived CDR1 and CDR2 are MGHRA and YSYEKL. The CDR3 sequence is 17 residues long. The ends were cut back, 3 bases at V and 0 bases at J, with 15 bases in the middle. The CDR3, as DNA: TGCGCCAGCAGCCACCTACAGGACAGTTATAGCAATCAGCCCCAGCATTTT. It encodes CASSHLQDSYSNQPQHF.

This clone was counted once. V is TRBV3-1 (or the pseudogene TRBV3-2) and J is TRBJ1-2; 9 bases fit TRBD1. J was trimmed by 3 bases and V by 5 bases; bases with no gene match: 4. The germline CDR1 and CDR2 sequences are LGHDT and YNNKEL (reference sequence). The CDR3 contains 14 residues. This chain's CDR3 is CASSDRTGDYGYTF. CDR3 sequence (DNA): TGTGCCAGCAGCGATCGGACAGGGGACTATGGCTACACCTTC.

This clone was observed a handful of times. The chain couples TRBV2 to TRBJ2-5; 9 positions match TRBD2. CDR3 size: 15 residues. In germline, CDR1 is SNHLY, CDR2 FYNNEI. Trimming at V came to 6 bases and at J to 3 bases, leaving 8 bases not matched to a gene. CDR3 region: CASSKGLANKETQYF. Here the CDR3 DNA reads TGTGCCAGCAGCAAGGGACTAGCCAATAAAGAGACCCAGTACTTC.

DNA of the CDR3: TGTGCCAGCTCGCCAGCGGGGGGGCAAGAGACCCAGTACTTC. This gives the protein CASSPAGGQETQYF. V usage is TRBV18 and J usage is TRBJ2-5; 10 bases match TRBD2. Germline V gives CDR1 KGHSH, CDR2 LQKENI. The CDR3 is made up of 14 amino acids. Trimming at V came to 6 bases and at J to 2 bases, leaving 3 bases not matched to a gene.

The chain couples TRBV5-6 to TRBJ2-7, with 7 bases that match TRBD1. CDR3 length: 17 residues. The germline gives CDR1 SGHDT, CDR2 YYEEEE. The V segment lost 0 bases and the J segment 2 bases; nucleotides outside the gene matches: 11. The DNA for the CDR3 is TGTGCCAGCAGCTTGGGACCCATCGGACAGGTCGCCTACGAGCAGTACTTC. Amino acid sequence: CASSLGPIGQVAYEQYF.

This sequence joins TRBV19 and TRBJ1-4; 8 nucleotides agree with TRBD1. The junction had 5 bases not matched to a gene; V was cut back by 0 bases and J by 2 bases. This CDR3 comprises 17 residues. Germline-derived CDR1 and CDR2 are LNHDA and SQIVND (reference sequence). The CDR3 region is CASSIEGRGPTNEKLFF. The CDR3 DNA is TGTGCCAGTAGTATAGAGGGCAGGGGGCCCACTAATGAAAAACTGTTTTTT.

The rearrangement joins TRBV10-3 to TRBJ1-6; TRBD1 matches 9 bases. The length of the CDR3 is 14 residues. V gave up 5 bases and J gave up 7 bases; unmatched junction bases: 3. In germline, CDR1 is ENHRY, CDR2 SYGVKD. The CDR3 reads CAISWTGENSPLHF. In DNA form, the CDR3 reads TGTGCCATCAGTTGGACAGGGGAGAATTCACCCCTCCACTTT.

This clone was seen ten or more times. The V gene is TRBV15, the J gene TRBJ1-4, with D perhaps TRBD1 (6 bases). This CDR3 has 15 amino acids. Deletions cut 2 bases from V and 6 bases from J, with 13 bases between. Germline V gene sequence: CDR1 LNHNV, CDR2 YYDKDF (reference sequence). The DNA of the CDR3 is TGTGCCACCAGCAGAAGCGGACAGTTCGATGAAAAACTGTTTTTT. Translated, it gives CATSRSGQFDEKLFF.

The chain couples TRBV18 to TRBJ2-3; D is possibly TRBD1 (5 bases). Trimming cost V 5 bases and J 8 bases, with 17 bases left between them. CDR1 is KGHSH, CDR2 LQKENI, per germline. The CDR3 spans 14 residues. The CDR3 protein is CASSGIGARGTQYF. DNA of the CDR3: TGTGCCAGCTCAGGGATAGGGGCAAGAGGTACGCAGTATTTT.

The rearrangement links TRBV27 to TRBJ2-7, with D possibly matching TRBD1 (6 bases). CDR3 length: 13 residues. From germline, CDR1 is MNHEY and CDR2 SMNVEV (reference sequence). Trimming cost V 0 bases and J 3 bases, with 6 bases left between them. Written as DNA, the CDR3 is TGTGCCAGCAGTTTATCAGGGGGCTACGAGCAGTACTTC. Translated: CASSLSGGYEQYF.

V gene TRBV18 combines with J gene TRBJ1-1; D is perhaps TRBD1 (6 bases). The CDR3 spans 15 residues. Germline CDR1 reads KGHSH; CDR2 reads LQKENI. Trimming cost V 2 bases and J 2 bases, with 12 bases left between them. The CDR3 here is CASSPGGVENTEAFF. The CDR3 nucleotides are TGTGCCAGCTCACCAGGGGGCGTAGAAAACACTGAAGCTTTCTTT.

The CDR3 loop reads CASSLASGAHEQYF. For the CDR3, the DNA is TGCGCCAGCAGCTTGGCCTCAGGGGCACACGAGCAGTACTTC. The chain employs TRBV5-1 and TRBJ2-7, with a weak D call TRBD1 (6 bases). This CDR3 contains 14 residues. Germline values: CDR1 SGHRS, CDR2 YFSETQ. Trimming took 0 bases from V and 5 from J, leaving 12 bases between them. Using reference TRBV5-1 and TRBJ2-7 for the parts outside the CDR3, the full variable domain is KAGVTQTPRYLIKTRGQQVTLSCSPISGHRSVSWYQQTPGQGLQFLFEYFSETQRNKGNFPGRFSGRQFSNSRSEMNVSTLELGDSALYLCASSLASGAHEQYFGPGTRLTVT.

The chain employs TRBV28 and TRBJ1-5; D gene uncertain. CDR3 length: 15 amino acids. In germline, CDR1 is MDHEN, CDR2 SYDVKM. V was trimmed by 7 bases and J by 2 bases, leaving 15 bases between them. The CDR3 loop reads CASNGILQGNQPQHF. Here the CDR3 DNA reads TGTGCCAGCAACGGGATCCTTCAGGGCAATCAGCCCCAGCATTTT.

The chain couples TRBV29-1 to TRBJ2-3, with D possibly being TRBD1 (6 bases). The CDR3 consists of 14 residues. Deletions cut 4 bases from V and 0 bases from J, with 11 bases between. Germline V gene data show CDR1 as SQVTM and CDR2 as ANQGSEA. The CDR3 reads CSVAGASSTDTQYF. In nucleotides, the CDR3 is TGCAGCGTTGCAGGGGCTTCTAGCACAGATACGCAGTATTTT.

The rearrangement uses TRBV5-1 and TRBJ1-4; 8 bases line up with TRBD1. J was trimmed by 8 bases and V by 0 bases; bases with no gene match: 6. Germline V CDR1 and CDR2: SGHRS, YFSETQ. The CDR3 spans 15 residues. The CDR3 coding sequence is TGCGCCAGCAGCTTGGATGAGGCAGGGGGCGAAAAACTGTTTTTT. The encoded protein is CASSLDEAGGEKLFF. The entire variable domain, with the rest obtained from reference TRBV5-1 and TRBJ1-4, is as follows: KAGVTQTPRYLIKTRGQQVTLSCSPISGHRSVSWYQQTPGQGLQFLFEYFSETQRNKGNFPGRFSGRQFSNSRSEMNVSTLELGDSALYLCASSLDEAGGEKLFFGSGTQLSVL.

The chain employs TRBV5-1 and TRBJ1-3; D gene uncertain. CDR1 is SGHRS, CDR2 YFSETQ, per germline. This CDR3 is built from 15 residues. V was shortened by 0 bases and J by 0 bases, with 7 bases between the two germline ends. CDR3 amino acids: CASSLDSTSGNTIYF. CDR3 in DNA: TGCGCCAGCAGCTTGGACAGTACCTCTGGAAACACCATATATTTT.